A single sample is the source of the 23 T cell receptor beta chains below, sequenced in a study of beta chain features in type 1 diabetes. Study observations and caveats: Shortening that was moderate but significant affected the TCRB CDR3s of Type 1 diabetes patients in all four CD4+ subsets.

Their antigen targets remain unknown. TCRB transcripts that were expressed got sequenced, as all of the isolated RNA had been reverse transcribed. Some clones are missing from TCRdb's copy, which holds only in-frame ones; the method was immunoSEQ multiplex PCR. The table lists some 350,000 clones, about 10% of them singletons. The specimen sequenced was central memory CD4+ T cells from blood. The source is a man between 25 and 39 years old with type 1 diabetes.

The chain couples TRBV7-8 to TRBJ2-1; 7 bases fit TRBD2. Germline V gives CDR1 SGHVS, CDR2 FQNEAQ. The trim removed 8 bases at V and 9 bases at J, leaving 10 bases unmatched. The CDR3 spans 13 residues. CDR3 in amino acids: CASRAGVLGEQFF. The CDR3 coding sequence is TGTGCCAGCCGGGCGGGAGTCTTGGGTGAGCAGTTCTTC.

V and J are TRBV5-4 and TRBJ2-7; 7 nucleotides align to TRBD1. J was trimmed by 7 bases and V by 0 bases; bases with no gene match: 7. The germline gives CDR1 SGHNT, CDR2 YYREEE (reference sequence). CDR3 length equals 14 residues. CDR3 sequence reads: CASSLVDREGEQYF. The CDR3 DNA sequence: TGTGCCAGCAGCTTGGTCGACAGGGAAGGTGAGCAGTACTTC.

This clone was observed a few times. The genes are TRBV4-1 and TRBJ2-7; D is uncertain. Deletions cut 2 bases from V and 4 bases from J, with 12 bases between. The CDR3 consists of 14 residues. Looked up from germline, CDR1 is MGHRA and CDR2 is YSYEKL. CDR3 amino acids: CASSQLGRSYEQYF. CDR3 bases: TGCGCCAGCAGCCAACTGGGCAGGAGTTACGAGCAGTACTTC.

The chain couples TRBV7-2 to TRBJ1-1; no reliable D call. Germline V gene data show CDR1 as SGHTA and CDR2 as FQGNSA. CDR3 length equals 16 residues. V was shortened by 5 bases and J by 5 bases, with 21 bases between the two germline ends. This CDR3 reads CASSTPWGGLGTEAFF. The CDR3 DNA sequence: TGTGCCAGCAGCACCCCATGGGGAGGGCTGGGTACTGAAGCTTTCTTT.

In this sample, this clone turned up a few times. This chain connects TRBV5-1 to TRBJ1-2, with D perhaps matching TRBD1 (5 bases). Between the trimmed V and J ends, which lost 0 bases and 1 base, there was a span of 10 bases. Germline V gene data show CDR1 as SGHRS and CDR2 as YFSETQ. The CDR3 has 15 amino acids. In DNA, the CDR3 is TGCGCCAGCAGCTTGGTCCCGGGACTTAACTATGGCTACACCTTC. Protein sequence: CASSLVPGLNYGYTF.

This clone was observed once. The chain recombines TRBV6-6 with TRBJ2-2, with 8 bases identical to TRBD2. This CDR3 is 14 amino acids long. The junction had 4 bases not matched to a gene; V was cut back by 6 bases and J by 4 bases. The germline V gene has CDR1 MNHNY and CDR2 SVGAGI (reference sequence). CDR3 protein: CASRGLAFTGELFF. In nucleotides, the CDR3 is TGTGCCAGCAGAGGACTAGCATTCACCGGGGAGCTGTTTTTT.

CDR3 in DNA: TGTGCCAGCAGCCAAGAAACAGGGCCATCCTACGAGCAGTACTTC. This gives the protein CASSQETGPSYEQYF. The chain employs TRBV4-2 and TRBJ2-7, with D perhaps TRBD1 (6 bases). The CDR3 is 15 residues long. Germline lookup yields CDR1 LGHNA and CDR2 YNFKEQ. With 0 bases removed from V and 1 base from J, the gap between germline ends came to 10 bases.

The chain uses TRBV28 and TRBJ2-7; TRBD1 or TRBD2 may be the D gene (5 bases each). The CDR3 sequence is 13 residues long. Germline lookup yields CDR1 MDHEN and CDR2 SYDVKM. The ends were cut back, 4 bases at V and 6 bases at J, with 13 bases in the middle. CDR3 DNA: TGTGCCAGCAGTTCCCGGGACCCCCCCGAGCAGTACTTC. Translation: CASSSRDPPEQYF.

This clone has only a few counts. V usage is TRBV7-2 and J usage is TRBJ2-3, with D perhaps matching TRBD1 (5 bases). V was pared by 6 bases and J by 4 bases, with 11 bases between. CDR1 SGHTA and CDR2 FQGNSA come from the germline V gene. The CDR3 runs to 13 residues. The CDR3, as DNA: TGTGCCAGCAGATTTCAGGGCGCAGATACGCAGTATTTT. Its translation: CASRFQGADTQYF.

This clone occurred a few times. This chain uses TRBV28 with TRBJ2-3; TRBD1 might be the D (5 bases). Germline V lookup: CDR1 MDHEN, CDR2 SYDVKM. The CDR3 totals 14 residues. The V end lost 4 bases, the J end lost 3 bases, and 11 bases lay between the germline ends. The DNA for the CDR3 is TGTGCCAGCAGTTCTCCAGGGAAGACAGATACGCAGTATTTT. Translated: CASSSPGKTDTQYF.

This clone has a count of ten or more. The V gene is TRBV10-3, the J gene TRBJ2-7, with 10 bases that match TRBD1. In germline, CDR1 is ENHRY, CDR2 SYGVKD. Trimming cost V 6 bases and J 3 bases; bases outside gene matches: 5. The CDR3 is 14 residues long. CDR3 sequence: CAIRTGTGDYEQYF. In DNA, the CDR3 is TGTGCCATCAGAACCGGGACAGGGGACTACGAGCAGTACTTC.

This clone occurred many times. The chain has TRBV7-2 and TRBJ2-1; 7 bases agree with TRBD2. There are 15 residues in the CDR3. Germline-derived CDR1 and CDR2 are SGHTA and FQGNSA. Losses at the gene ends were 4 bases for V and 6 bases for J; bases not matched to a gene: 9. Here the CDR3 DNA reads TGTGCCAGCAGCTACCCCAGCAGCGGGATCAATGAGCAGTTCTTC. As protein: CASSYPSSGINEQFF.

The chain carries TRBV7-8 and TRBJ2-3; a weak D match, TRBD1 (5 bases). This CDR3 has 15 residues. Germline-derived CDR1 and CDR2 are SGHVS and FQNEAQ. V was cut by 7 bases and J by 1 base, with 15 bases left in between. CDR3 amino acids: CASKWGRWGTDTQYF. In DNA form, the CDR3 reads TGTGCCAGCAAGTGGGGCCGGTGGGGCACAGATACGCAGTATTTT.

CDR3 loop: CASSPQYNEQFF. DNA for the CDR3: TGTGCCAGCAGCCCCCAGTACAATGAGCAGTTCTTC. The chain joins TRBV14 to TRBJ2-1; no definite D call. Deletions cut 4 bases from V and 4 bases from J, with 5 bases between. Germline lookup yields CDR1 SGHDN and CDR2 FVKESK. The CDR3 spans 12 residues.

This chain connects TRBV28 to TRBJ2-7; no definite D call. V lost 3 bases, J lost 0 bases, and 15 bases lay in between. The CDR3 covers 16 residues. Germline-derived CDR1 and CDR2 are MDHEN and SYDVKM. In nucleotides, the CDR3 is TGTGCCAGCAGTTTGTCCCAACATCTTATCTCCTACGAGCAGTACTTC. Residues: CASSLSQHLISYEQYF.

There are a few counts of this clone. The chain has TRBV9 and TRBJ2-1, with 9 bases that match TRBD2. After removal of 5 bases from V and 7 bases from J, the junction contained 13 bases not matched to a gene. Per the germline V gene, CDR1 is SGDLS and CDR2 is YYNGEE. The CDR3 has 16 residues. CDR3 residues: CASRGGSSGSGNEQFF. The CDR3 DNA follows: TGTGCCAGCAGGGGAGGGAGTAGCGGGAGCGGAAATGAGCAGTTCTTC.

This clone was found a few times. CDR3: CASSPLGSGAYEQYF. CDR3 sequence (DNA): TGTGCCAGCAGCCCCTTAGGGAGCGGAGCCTACGAGCAGTACTTC. The J gene is TRBJ2-7, the V gene TRBV14; the D gene is possibly TRBD2 (5 bases). V was pared by 4 bases and J by 2 bases, with 15 bases between. CDR3 length: 15 residues. Germline loops: CDR1 SGHDN, CDR2 FVKESK.

This clone showed up just a few times. This sequence joins TRBV11-3 and TRBJ2-1; the match to TRBD2 covers 7 bases. The CDR3 is 16 residues long. Trimming cost V 5 bases and J 0 bases; bases outside gene matches: 7. The germline V gene has CDR1 SGHNT and CDR2 YENEEA. CDR3 nucleotide sequence: TGTGCCAGCAGCGGGGGACTATCTGGCTCCTACAATGAGCAGTTCTTC. As protein: CASSGGLSGSYNEQFF. Full variable domain (missing parts from reference TRBV11-3 and TRBJ2-1): EAGVVQSPRYKIIEKKQPVAFWCNPISGHNTLYWYLQNLGQGPELLIRYENEEAVDDSQLPKDRFSAERLKGVDSTLKIQPAELGDSAVYLCASSGGLSGSYNEQFFGPGTRLTVL.

The rearrangement joins TRBV28 to TRBJ2-7; TRBD1 might be the D (6 bases). Trimming shortened V by 8 bases and J by 3 bases, and 17 bases separated the two germline ends. Looked up from germline, CDR1 is MDHEN and CDR2 is SYDVKM. The CDR3 consists of 14 residues. CDR3 nucleotides: TGTGCCAGCGAATTCCAGGGGCACGACTACGAGCAGTACTTC. This gives the protein CASEFQGHDYEQYF.

The rearrangement uses TRBV14 and TRBJ1-2; no clear D gene. The germline V gene has CDR1 SGHDN and CDR2 FVKESK. V gave up 5 bases and J gave up 2 bases, with 9 bases separating them. The CDR3 runs 13 residues. Here the CDR3 reads CASSSRLNYGYTF. CDR3 sequence (DNA): TGTGCCAGCAGCTCCAGACTAAACTATGGCTACACCTTC.

The rearrangement joins TRBV28 to TRBJ1-5; maybe TRBD1 (5 bases). Per the germline V gene, CDR1 is MDHEN and CDR2 is SYDVKM. The length of the CDR3 is 14 residues. V dropped 3 bases and J dropped 2 bases, with 8 bases sitting between them. For the CDR3, the DNA is TGTGCCAGCAGTTTGGGGCGGGGCAATCAGCCCCAGCATTTT. This gives the protein CASSLGRGNQPQHF.

The J gene is TRBJ1-2, the V gene TRBV7-9; D ambiguous. The CDR3 runs to 12 residues. Germline-derived CDR1 and CDR2 are SEHNR and FQNEAQ (reference sequence). V lost 3 bases to trimming and J lost 4 bases, with 6 bases between them. The CDR3 DNA reads as TGTGCCAGCAGCTTCCTTAGCTATGGCTACACCTTC. Translating gives CASSFLSYGYTF.

This clone was seen a few times. V is TRBV11-1 and J is TRBJ1-4; a weak D match, TRBD1 (5 bases). CDR3 length: 16 residues. CDR1 is SGHAT, CDR2 FQDESV, per germline (reference sequence). V gave up 0 bases and J gave up 7 bases, with 15 bases separating them. The CDR3 protein is CASSLALSGAFEKLFF. The DNA of the CDR3 is TGTGCCAGCAGCTTAGCGCTTAGCGGGGCCTTTGAAAAACTGTTTTTT. Full variable domain (outside the CDR3, taken from reference TRBV11-1 and TRBJ1-4): EAEVAQSPRYKITEKSQAVAFWCDPISGHATLYWYRQILGQGPELLVQFQDESVVDDSQLPKDRFSAERLKGVDSTLKIQPAELGDSAMYLCASSLALSGAFEKLFFGSGTQLSVL.